Described below is a single T cell receptor (beta chain) sequence and its context. This clonotype was recorded many times. Its antigen has not been determined. No much larger clonotype is one base removed from it; base qualities were not supplied. This record belongs to a study (dated by TCRdb to the early 2010s). Sequencing instrument: Illumina Genome Analyzer IIx. TCRdb handled the public reads itself, with Q25 trimming in fastp and clone calling in MiXCR, and kept productive beta chains. Each entry merges the rows of one CDR3 protein and shows their most common DNA and genes. For this sample there are roughly 15,000 distinct CDR3 sequences; around 32% appear just once. The top ten hold about 16% of the sample. Trimming takes 3 bases from V and 11 bases from J, and the germline ends sit 16 bases apart. The germline V gene supplies CDR1 KGHSH and CDR2 LQKENI. The CDR3 contains 13 residues, cysteine and phenylalanine counted. The kept DNA is CDR3 alone, 39 bases in frame from the first base.

The TCR comes from a human donor. This chain joins TRBV18 to TRBJ1-1; a tentative D match to TRBD1 spans 5 bases. Sequences were obtained from blood. The DNA reads TGTGCCAGCTCACCCGGGAGCCCGGGACTCGCTTTCTTT. Translation gives CASSPGSPGLAFF.